This T cell receptor (beta chain) was sequenced for a study of regulatory T cells in long-lasting Graves disease. Whole-study results and caveats: Persistent-disease Graves' patients showed less TCR diversity than new cases.

Sequencing libraries for TCR beta were prepared with iRepertoire HTBI primers and Arm-PCR of CDR3 regions. One entry per CDR3 protein results from TCRdb running MiXCR on the multiplex PCR reads. The table shows roughly 450,000 distinct CDR3 sequences, with around 22% occurring only once. This CDR3 comprises 14 residues. The germline V gene has CDR1 SGHTA and CDR2 FQGNSA. V dropped 4 bases and J dropped 6 bases, with 16 bases sitting between them. Described time point: persistent/refractory GD, antithyroid drugs over 5 years with positive TRAb. After RNA was extracted from PBMCs, the TCR library was made from it. There are many counts of this clonotype. The antigen remains unidentified.

The J gene is TRBJ2-7, the V gene TRBV7-2; perhaps TRBD2 as D (5 bases). This receptor was identified in a female donor with Graves disease. The material sequenced was peripheral blood mononuclear cells (PBMCs), taken when the disease was refractory, from a patient treated with antithyroid drugs. For the CDR3, the DNA is TGTGCCAGCAGCTCACCGGGGATAACTAGCGAGCAGTACTTC. Its translation is CASSSPGITSEQYF.